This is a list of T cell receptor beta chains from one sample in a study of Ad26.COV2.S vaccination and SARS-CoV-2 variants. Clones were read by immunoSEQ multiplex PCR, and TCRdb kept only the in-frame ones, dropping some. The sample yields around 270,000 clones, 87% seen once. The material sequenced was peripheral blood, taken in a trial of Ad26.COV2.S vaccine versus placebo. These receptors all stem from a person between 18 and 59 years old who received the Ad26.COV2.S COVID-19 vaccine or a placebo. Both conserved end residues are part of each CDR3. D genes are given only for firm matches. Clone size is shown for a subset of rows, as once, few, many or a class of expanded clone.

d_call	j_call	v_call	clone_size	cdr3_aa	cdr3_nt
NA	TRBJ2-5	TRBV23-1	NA	CASKRGASDVETQYF	TGCGCCAGCAAAAGAGGGGCTAGCGATGTGGAGACCCAGTACTTC
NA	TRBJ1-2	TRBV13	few	CASSSLTGSYGYTF	TGTGCCAGCAGCTCCTTAACAGGCTCCTATGGCTACACCTTC
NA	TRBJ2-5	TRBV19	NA	CASSIAPSGAHQYF	TGTGCCAGTAGTATAGCCCCGTCGGGGGCCCACCAGTACTTC
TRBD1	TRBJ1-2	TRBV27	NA	CASSPGQGANYGYTF	TGTGCCAGCAGTCCTGGACAGGGTGCTAACTATGGCTACACCTTC
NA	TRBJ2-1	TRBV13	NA	CASSRIGAGSSYNEQFF	TGTGCCAGCAGCCGGATAGGGGCGGGGAGCTCCTACAATGAGCAGTTCTTC
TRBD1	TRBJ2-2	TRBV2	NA	CAIERDRGPIKSTGELFF	TGTGCTATAGAACGGGACAGGGGGCCGATTAAGAGTACCGGGGAGCTGTTTTTT
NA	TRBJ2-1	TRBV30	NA	CAWSPRGRLYNEQFF	TGTGCCTGGAGTCCCCGGGGGAGGCTGTACAATGAGCAGTTCTTC
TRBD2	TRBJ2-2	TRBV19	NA	CASSQREASTGELFF	TGTGCCAGTAGTCAGCGGGAGGCCTCCACCGGGGAGCTGTTTTTT
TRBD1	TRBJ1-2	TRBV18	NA	CASSPMTGPLANYGYTF	TGTGCCAGCTCACCAATGACAGGGCCGTTGGCTAACTATGGCTACACCTTC
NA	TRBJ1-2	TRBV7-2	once	CASSLAPVRGRGYTF	TGTGCCAGCAGCTTAGCGCCAGTCAGGGGTCGGGGCTACACCTTC
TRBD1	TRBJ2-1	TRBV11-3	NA	CASSLRQGASNEQFF	TGTGCCAGCAGCTTGAGACAGGGGGCGTCCAATGAGCAGTTCTTC
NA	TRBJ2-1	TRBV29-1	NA	CSVEDRGMARDEQFF	TGCAGCGTTGAAGATCGCGGGATGGCCCGCGATGAGCAGTTCTTC
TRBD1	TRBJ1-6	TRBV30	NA	CAWSAQGGHSPLHF	TGTGCCTGGAGTGCCCAGGGGGGCCATTCACCCCTCCACTTT
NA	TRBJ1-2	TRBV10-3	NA	CAISEGGVLNYGYTF	TGTGCCATCAGTGAGGGAGGGGTGCTGAACTATGGCTACACCTTC
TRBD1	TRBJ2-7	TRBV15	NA	CATSTDRGDEQYF	TGTGCCACCAGCACCGACAGGGGCGACGAGCAGTACTTC
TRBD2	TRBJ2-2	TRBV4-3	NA	CASSQVLALAGSTGELFF	TGCGCCAGCAGCCAAGTCTTGGCGCTAGCGGGAAGTACCGGGGAGCTGTTTTTT
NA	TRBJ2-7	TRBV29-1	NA	CSVASGLNDYEQYF	TGCAGCGTCGCGTCCGGCCTGAATGACTACGAGCAGTACTTC
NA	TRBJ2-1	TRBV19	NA	CASSITVNEQFF	TGTGCCAGTAGTATAACGGTCAATGAGCAGTTCTTC
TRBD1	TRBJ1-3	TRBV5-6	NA	CASSDRGLGNTIYF	TGTGCCAGCAGCGACAGGGGGCTAGGAAACACCATATATTTT
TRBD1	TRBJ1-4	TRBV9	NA	CASSPQGGMGEKLFF	TGTGCCAGCAGCCCTCAGGGGGGTATGGGTGAAAAACTGTTTTTT
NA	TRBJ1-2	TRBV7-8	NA	CASSLVGQTYGYTF	TGTGCCAGCAGCTTAGTGGGTCAGACCTATGGCTACACCTTC
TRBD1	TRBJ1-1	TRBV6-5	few	CASSYSTGVSTEAFF	TGTGCCAGCAGTTATTCCACAGGGGTGAGCACTGAAGCTTTCTTT
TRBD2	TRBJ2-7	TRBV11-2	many	CASSFGSGGASSYEQYF	TGTGCCAGCAGCTTTGGTAGCGGGGGGGCAAGCTCCTACGAGCAGTACTTC
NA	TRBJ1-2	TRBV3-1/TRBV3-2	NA	CASSPPGRHNWGYGYTF	TGTGCCAGCAGCCCTCCGGGGAGGCATAACTGGGGCTATGGCTACACCTTC
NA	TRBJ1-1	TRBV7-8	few	CASSSDRANHMNTEAFF	TGTGCCAGCAGCTCAGACCGGGCCAACCACATGAACACTGAAGCTTTCTTT
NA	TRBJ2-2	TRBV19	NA	CASRDFNTGELFF	TGTGCCAGTAGGGACTTCAACACCGGGGAGCTGTTTTTT
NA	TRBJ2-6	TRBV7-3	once	CASSLIPLSGANVLTF	TGTGCCAGCAGCTTAATCCCTCTCTCGGGGGCCAACGTCCTGACTTTC
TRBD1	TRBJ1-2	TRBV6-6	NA	CASSNRQGVWYGYTF	TGTGCCAGCAGTAACAGACAGGGGGTATGGTATGGCTACACCTTC
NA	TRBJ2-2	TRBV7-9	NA	CASSSPKTAPGELFF	TGTGCCAGCAGCTCCCCTAAGACCGCCCCCGGGGAGCTGTTTTTT
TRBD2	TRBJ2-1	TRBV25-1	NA	CASSDPGLAGLQFF	TGTGCCAGCAGTGACCCGGGACTAGCGGGACTACAGTTCTTC
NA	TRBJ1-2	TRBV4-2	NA	CASSQVNVRDVYGYTF	TGTGCCAGCAGCCAAGTAAACGTTCGGGACGTATATGGCTACACCTTC
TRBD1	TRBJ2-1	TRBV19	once	CASQDRGLVNEQFF	TGTGCCAGTCAGGACAGGGGGCTTGTCAATGAGCAGTTCTTC
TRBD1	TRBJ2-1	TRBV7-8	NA	CASSLDRVSNEQFF	TGTGCCAGCAGCTTGGACAGGGTGAGCAATGAGCAGTTCTTC